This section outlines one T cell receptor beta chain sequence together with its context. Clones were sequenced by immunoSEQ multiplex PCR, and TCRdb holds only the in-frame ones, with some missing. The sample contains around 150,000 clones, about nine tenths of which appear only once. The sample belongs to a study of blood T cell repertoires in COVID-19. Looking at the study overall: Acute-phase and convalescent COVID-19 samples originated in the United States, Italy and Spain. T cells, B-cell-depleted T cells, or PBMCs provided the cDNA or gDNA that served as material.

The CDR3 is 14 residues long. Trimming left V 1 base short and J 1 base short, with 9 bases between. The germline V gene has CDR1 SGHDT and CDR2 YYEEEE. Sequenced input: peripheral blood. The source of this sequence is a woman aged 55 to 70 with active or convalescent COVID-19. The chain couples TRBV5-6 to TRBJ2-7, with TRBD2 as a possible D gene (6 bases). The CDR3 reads CASSLSGLSYEQYF. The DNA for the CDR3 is TGTGCCAGCAGCTTGAGCGGGTTATCCTACGAGCAGTACTTC.